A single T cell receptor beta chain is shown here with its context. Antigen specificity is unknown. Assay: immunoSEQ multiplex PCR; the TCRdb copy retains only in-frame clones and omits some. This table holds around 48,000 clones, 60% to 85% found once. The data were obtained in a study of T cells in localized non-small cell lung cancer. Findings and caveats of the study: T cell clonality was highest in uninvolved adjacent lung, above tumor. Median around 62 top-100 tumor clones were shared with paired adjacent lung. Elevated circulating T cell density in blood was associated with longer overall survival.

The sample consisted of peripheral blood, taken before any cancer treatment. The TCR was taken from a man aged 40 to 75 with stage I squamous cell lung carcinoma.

The CDR3: CASSPSSSYEQYF. The CDR3 DNA reads as TGTGCCAGCTCACCCTCGAGCTCCTACGAGCAGTACTTC. This chain connects TRBV18 to TRBJ2-7; D is uncertain. V lost 3 bases to trimming and J lost 0 bases, with 6 bases between them. The CDR3 length is 13 residues. CDR1 KGHSH and CDR2 LQKENI come from the germline V gene.